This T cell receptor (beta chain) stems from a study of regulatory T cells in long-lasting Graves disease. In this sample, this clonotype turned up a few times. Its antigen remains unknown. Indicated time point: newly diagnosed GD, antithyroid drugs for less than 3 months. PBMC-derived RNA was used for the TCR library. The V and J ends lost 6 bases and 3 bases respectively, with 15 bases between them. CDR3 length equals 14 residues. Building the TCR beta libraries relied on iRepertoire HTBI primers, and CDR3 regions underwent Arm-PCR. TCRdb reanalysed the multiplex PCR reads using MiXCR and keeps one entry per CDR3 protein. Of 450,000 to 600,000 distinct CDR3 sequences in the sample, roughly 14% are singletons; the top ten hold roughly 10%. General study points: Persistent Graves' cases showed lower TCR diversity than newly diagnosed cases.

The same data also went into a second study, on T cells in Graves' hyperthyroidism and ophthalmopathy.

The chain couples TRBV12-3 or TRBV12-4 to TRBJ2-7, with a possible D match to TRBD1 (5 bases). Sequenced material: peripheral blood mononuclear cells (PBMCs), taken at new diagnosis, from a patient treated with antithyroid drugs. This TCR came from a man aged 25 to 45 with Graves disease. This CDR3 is CASSPDSTHYEQYF. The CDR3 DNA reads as TGTGCCAGCAGCCCAGACAGTACCCACTACGAGCAGTACTTC.